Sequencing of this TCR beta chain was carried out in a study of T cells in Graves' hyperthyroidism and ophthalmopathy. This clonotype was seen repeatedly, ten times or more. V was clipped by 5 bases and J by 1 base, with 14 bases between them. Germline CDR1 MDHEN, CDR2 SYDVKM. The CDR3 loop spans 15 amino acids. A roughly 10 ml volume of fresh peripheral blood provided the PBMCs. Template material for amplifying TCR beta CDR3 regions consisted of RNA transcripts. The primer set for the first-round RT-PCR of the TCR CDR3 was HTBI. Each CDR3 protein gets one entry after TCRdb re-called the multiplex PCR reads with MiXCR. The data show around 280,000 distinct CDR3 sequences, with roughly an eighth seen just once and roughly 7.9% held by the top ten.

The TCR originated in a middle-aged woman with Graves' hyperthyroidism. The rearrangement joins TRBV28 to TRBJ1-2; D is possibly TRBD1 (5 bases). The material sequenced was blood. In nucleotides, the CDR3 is TGTGCCAGCAGTCCAGCATGGGGGAATAACTATGGCTACACCTTC. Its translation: CASSPAWGNNYGYTF.